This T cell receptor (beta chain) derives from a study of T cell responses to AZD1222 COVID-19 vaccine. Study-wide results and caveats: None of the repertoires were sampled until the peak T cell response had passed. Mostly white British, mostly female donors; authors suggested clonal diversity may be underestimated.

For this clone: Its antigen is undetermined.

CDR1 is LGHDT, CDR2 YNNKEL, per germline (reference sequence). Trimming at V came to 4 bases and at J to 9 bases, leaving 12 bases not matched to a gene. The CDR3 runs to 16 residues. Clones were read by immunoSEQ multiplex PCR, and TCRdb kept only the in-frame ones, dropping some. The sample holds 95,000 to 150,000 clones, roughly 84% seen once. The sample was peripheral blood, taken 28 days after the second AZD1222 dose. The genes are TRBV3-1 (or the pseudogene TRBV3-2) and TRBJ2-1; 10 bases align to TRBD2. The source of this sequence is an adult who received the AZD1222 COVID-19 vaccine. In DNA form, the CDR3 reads TGTGCCAGCAGCCTCCTCGTTGAGCGGGGGGGCGGTGAGCAGTTCTTC. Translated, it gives CASSLLVERGGGEQFF.